This TCR beta chain was retrieved from a study of blood T cell repertoires in COVID-19. Enrolment of Seattle patients took place during active infection, and they were followed longitudinally. Only in-frame clones appear in the TCRdb table, and some are missing; sequencing was by immunoSEQ multiplex PCR. The data contain about 410,000 clones, 89% of them singletons. This CDR3 is built from 14 residues. Germline V gene data show CDR1 as KGHDR and CDR2 as SFDVKD. Trimming left V 8 bases short and J 5 bases short, with 14 bases between. The sequenced material came from peripheral blood. V and J are TRBV24-1 and TRBJ2-2; a possible D gene is TRBD1 (6 bases). The TCR sequence derives from a middle-aged woman with COVID-19, enrolled during active disease. CDR3 region: CATTWTDYTGELFF. The DNA for the CDR3 is TGTGCCACCACCTGGACAGACTATACCGGGGAGCTGTTTTTT.